This T cell receptor beta chain was recovered during a study of tumor-infiltrating lymphocytes in primary liver carcinoma. Overall study: Sample counts of productive TCRbeta reads spanned roughly 3.65 to 8 million; these counts were similar across tissue types. The study, taken as a whole, reports: Tumor top-250-clone fractions significantly exceeded those of blood (p = 0.039).

Priming with a constant-region primer yielded TCR beta cDNA from about 450 ng total RNA. Three nested multiplex PCR rounds of slightly modified ARM-PCR generated TCR beta libraries. The two initial PCR rounds, approximately 10 cycles each, used TRBV1-TRBV30 forward and C-beta reverse primers. TCRdb passed the multiplex PCR reads through MiXCR, listing each CDR3 protein once. This table holds some 320,000 distinct CDR3 sequences, about 60% found once. Unsorted whole blood supplied the blood RNA, and germline DNA was isolated too. The collection of roughly 4.2 milliliters of peripheral blood preceded surgery. The V end was cut by 4 bases, the J end by 7 bases, with 14 bases between. The CDR3 loop spans 13 amino acids. CDR1 and CDR2 (germline): MNHNS, SASEGT. Turning to this clonotype: Its antigen is unknown. A read error may explain this, as a much larger clone is one base away.

This TCR came from a man aged 35-49 years with primary liver carcinoma and hepatitis B virus infection. The rearrangement joins TRBV6-1 to TRBJ2-7; D is ambiguous. Sequenced sample: peripheral blood. CDR3 in DNA: TGTGCCAGCAGTGTAGTTGGAACGGGTGAGCAGTACTTC. It yields the protein CASSVVGTGEQYF.